The rows below give T cell receptor beta chains drawn from one sample of a study of OX40 agonist ivuxolimab in advanced cancers. Sequencing used immunoSEQ multiplex PCR; TCRdb keeps in-frame clones, though not all of them. Altogether around 59,000 clones are present, about nine tenths being singletons, with the ten largest covering less than 1.1%. The source was CD4+ or CD8+ T cells sorted from blood, collected in a trial of the OX40 agonist ivuxolimab. Every receptor here comes from an adult with an advanced solid tumor such as melanoma, head and neck, liver or kidney cancer. CDR3s include the opening cysteine and the closing phenylalanine or tryptophan. A D gene is named only where the DNA matches it firmly. The size entry is marked missing in some rows and otherwise reads once, few, many or a size class.

cdr3_aa,cdr3_nt,j_call,clone_size,d_call,v_call
CASSFGRGTDTQYF,TGTGCCAGCAGCTTCGGACGGGGCACAGATACGCAGTATTTT,TRBJ2-3,NA,NA,TRBV11-3
CASSLSGLPDTTYEQYF,TGTGCCAGCAGTTTATCGGGACTTCCCGACACCACCTACGAGCAGTACTTC,TRBJ2-7,NA,NA,TRBV27
CASSLALGRTGGTEAFF,TGTGCCAGCAGCTTGGCACTCGGTAGGACAGGGGGAACTGAAGCTTTCTTT,TRBJ1-1,NA,TRBD1,TRBV5-4
CASSLAQGAYGYTF,TGTGCCAGCAGCTTGGCCCAGGGGGCGTATGGCTACACCTTC,TRBJ1-2,few,TRBD1,TRBV5-6
CVSRDSNNEQFF,TGTGTTTCCCGAGACAGTAACAATGAGCAGTTCTTC,TRBJ2-1,NA,NA,TRBV6-1
CAISAWGGLAGVGETQYF,TGTGCCATCAGTGCCTGGGGGGGGCTAGCGGGAGTTGGAGAGACCCAGTACTTC,TRBJ2-5,NA,TRBD2,TRBV10-3
CASSLDRAPSGNTIYF,TGTGCCAGCAGTTTGGACAGGGCACCCTCTGGAAACACCATATATTTT,TRBJ1-3,once,TRBD1,TRBV28
CASSPPGGLDYGYTF,TGTGCCAGCTCACCACCCGGGGGACTCGACTATGGCTACACCTTC,TRBJ1-2,NA,NA,TRBV18
CASSLQGDIETQYF,TGTGCCAGCAGCTTACAGGGCGACATAGAGACCCAGTACTTC,TRBJ2-5,few,NA,TRBV7-2
CASSTDTKEQYF,TGTGCCAGCAGCACCGACACTAAAGAGCAGTACTTC,TRBJ2-7,NA,NA,TRBV9
CASRETSGSYNEQFF,TGTGCCAGCAGGGAGACTAGCGGGTCCTACAATGAGCAGTTCTTC,TRBJ2-1,NA,TRBD2,TRBV2
CASSEASGAYNEQFF,TGTGCCAGCAGTGAGGCTAGCGGGGCCTACAATGAGCAGTTCTTC,TRBJ2-1,NA,TRBD2,TRBV6-4
CASSVGTGGEETQYF,TGTGCCAGCAGCGTCGGAACAGGGGGCGAGGAGACCCAGTACTTC,TRBJ2-5,NA,TRBD1,TRBV9
CASSQSRQGGNQPQHF,TGTGCCAGCAGCCAATCCCGCCAAGGGGGCAATCAGCCCCAGCATTTT,TRBJ1-5,NA,NA,TRBV16
CASSPLPGQGDYGYTF,TGTGCCAGCTCACCGTTACCGGGACAGGGGGACTATGGCTACACCTTC,TRBJ1-2,once,TRBD1,TRBV18
CAISDSGPGELFF,TGTGCCATCAGTGACTCGGGACCCGGGGAGCTGTTTTTT,TRBJ2-2,NA,NA,TRBV10-3
CAISTSGRPGGADEQYF,TGTGCCATCAGTACTAGCGGGAGACCGGGGGGGGCCGACGAGCAGTACTTC,TRBJ2-7,NA,TRBD2,TRBV10-3
CASRRGQATGNTIYF,TGTGCCAGCAGACGCGGACAGGCCACTGGAAACACCATATATTTT,TRBJ1-3,NA,TRBD1,TRBV11-2
CASSATSIPYNEQFF,TGTGCCAGCAGCGCGACTAGCATCCCTTACAATGAGCAGTTCTTC,TRBJ2-1,once,TRBD2,TRBV9
CASGSGTTNAGELFF,TGTGCCAGTGGATCCGGGACAACGAACGCCGGGGAGCTGTTTTTT,TRBJ2-2,NA,NA,TRBV19
CASSYESGSTDTQYF,TGTGCCAGCAGTTACGAAAGCGGAAGCACAGATACGCAGTATTTT,TRBJ2-3,NA,NA,TRBV6-5
CASSQQNGGELFF,TGTGCCAGCAGCCAGCAGAATGGCGGGGAGCTGTTTTTT,TRBJ2-2,NA,NA,TRBV7-7
CASSQDLDRSYTEAFF,TGCGCCAGCAGCCAAGATCTTGACAGAAGTTACACTGAAGCTTTCTTT,TRBJ1-1,NA,NA,TRBV4-1
CASSYSHLADTQYF,TGTGCCAGCAGTTACTCCCACCTAGCAGATACGCAGTATTTT,TRBJ2-3,NA,NA,TRBV6-5
CASSRDVDTEAFF,TGTGCCAGCAGCCGAGATGTGGACACTGAAGCTTTCTTT,TRBJ1-1,once,NA,TRBV7-3
CASRSPSGRNEQFF,TGCGCCAGCCGAAGCCCTAGCGGGAGGAATGAGCAGTTCTTC,TRBJ2-1,once,TRBD2,TRBV5-1
CASAVRTDTQYF,TGTGCTAGTGCCGTTCGAACAGATACGCAGTATTTT,TRBJ2-3,once,NA,TRBV12-5
CASSLAGSDEQYF,TGTGCCAGCAGTTTAGCAGGGTCTGACGAGCAGTACTTC,TRBJ2-7,NA,NA,TRBV28
CASSQDGGFPREKLFF,TGCGCCAGCAGCCAAGATGGCGGGTTTCCGAGGGAAAAACTGTTTTTT,TRBJ1-4,few,NA,TRBV4-1
CASSTSRPVDNEQFF,TGTGCCAGCAGTACATCCCGGCCTGTGGACAATGAGCAGTTCTTC,TRBJ2-1,once,NA,TRBV28
CAILLPSPTTGGSGANVLTF,TGTGCCATTTTACTGCCATCACCGACGACAGGGGGCTCTGGGGCCAACGTCCTGACTTTC,TRBJ2-6,NA,TRBD1,TRBV10-3
CASRETSGRADTQYF,TGTGCCAGCAGAGAGACTAGCGGGAGGGCAGATACGCAGTATTTT,TRBJ2-3,NA,TRBD2,TRBV7-2
CASRPAINQPQHF,TGTGCCAGTAGACCGGCGATCAATCAGCCCCAGCATTTT,TRBJ1-5,once,NA,TRBV6-5
CASSFRQGGEQYF,TGTGCCAGCAGCTTTCGACAGGGCGGCGAGCAGTACTTC,TRBJ2-7,NA,TRBD1,TRBV7-2
CATSMPAGVAKNIQYF,TGTGCCACCAGCATGCCAGCGGGGGTTGCCAAAAACATTCAGTACTTC,TRBJ2-4,NA,TRBD2,TRBV15
CSVGGSAGGETQYF,TGCAGCGTTGGAGGTTCGGCGGGAGGAGAGACCCAGTACTTC,TRBJ2-5,NA,TRBD2,TRBV29-1
CSASATYEQYF,TGCAGTGCTAGTGCTACCTACGAGCAGTACTTC,TRBJ2-7,NA,NA,TRBV20-1
CASSVSSYEQYF,TGTGCCAGCAGCGTGAGCTCCTACGAGCAGTACTTC,TRBJ2-7,NA,NA,TRBV7-2
CASSYYLGQYF,TGTGCCAGCAGTTACTACCTAGGGCAGTACTTC,TRBJ2-7,NA,NA,TRBV28
CASSNAGTGTGELFF,TGTGCCAGCAGCAATGCCGGGACAGGGACCGGGGAGCTGTTTTTT,TRBJ2-2,NA,TRBD1,TRBV5-4
CASSLRGRAFFF,TGTGCCAGCAGCTTACGCGGGAGGGCCTTTTTCTTC,TRBJ2-1,NA,TRBD2,TRBV7-9
CASRPDGLNYGYTF,TGCGCCAGCAGACCGGACGGGTTAAACTATGGCTACACCTTC,TRBJ1-2,NA,NA,TRBV5-1
CASSSRGTGELFF,TGTGCCAGCAGCTCTCGGGGCACCGGGGAGCTGTTTTTT,TRBJ2-2,NA,NA,TRBV7-9
CASSPGGMIAKNIQYF,TGCGCCAGCAGCCCAGGGGGGATGATAGCCAAAAACATTCAGTACTTC,TRBJ2-4,few,NA,TRBV4-3
CASGRKNTGELFF,TGTGCCAGCGGACGGAAGAACACCGGGGAGCTGTTTTTT,TRBJ2-2,NA,NA,TRBV5-8